Below are 4 T cell receptor beta chains sequenced from a single sample in a study of T cells expressing NK-cell markers. TCRdb re-analyzed the 5' RACE reads; it lists each CDR3 protein once, without DNA. The sample totals some 600,000 distinct CDR3 sequences. Sequences were obtained from blood T cells: a sorted CD56 or NKG2C T cell subset, CD4+ or CD8+ T cells, or bulk PBMC T cells (not recorded which). The receptors were gathered from a man aged 18 to 35 in good health.

The rearrangement links TRBV2 to TRBJ1-5. The CDR3 is 17 residues long. Germline CDR1 is SNHLY and CDR2 is FYNNEI. CDR3: CASSGRPEYDSNQPQHF.

V and J are TRBV10-3 and TRBJ1-2; TCRdb names TRBD1, which stays unverified in the absence of DNA. Germline lookup yields CDR1 ENHRY and CDR2 SYGVKD. The CDR3 contains 15 residues. The chain's CDR3 is CAIAPSTGTEYGYTF.

The chain's CDR3 is CASSSLAGVTETQYF. This chain links TRBV7-9 with TRBJ2-5; no DNA is available, so the TRBD2 call from TCRdb remains unchecked. This CDR3 comprises 15 residues. Germline assignment: CDR1 SEHNR and CDR2 FQNEAQ (reference sequence). Full variable domain (remainder filled in from reference TRBV7-9 and TRBJ2-5): DTGVSQNPRHKITKRGQNVTFRCDPISEHNRLYWYRQTLGQGPEFLTYFQNEAQLEKSRLLSDRFSAERPKGSFSTLEIQRTEQGDSAMYLCASSSLAGVTETQYFGPGTRLLVL.

This rearrangement joins TRBV24-1 to TRBJ2-5; TCRdb lists TRBD2, though no DNA is available to test this call. This CDR3 region has 17 residues. Germline CDR1 KGHDR, CDR2 SFDVKD. This CDR3 reads CATSDLGLAGLQETQYF.